One and the same sample provided the 14 T cell receptor beta chains below, sequenced in a study of vaccination effects on CD4 cells after COVID-19. Their target antigens are unknown. Sequencing in the ViraFEST assay came after antigen-specific CD4+ T cells had been expanded with viral peptide pools, which were used to stimulate PBMC. Culture lasted 10 days before CD4+ T cell isolation. The vaccine recipients had no prior SARS-CoV-2 infection, with negative nucleocapsid antibodies. The assay was immunoSEQ multiplex PCR, and TCRdb's table has in-frame clones only and misses some. The table shows 65,000 to 85,000 clones, with about 80% occurring only once. The sample here was CD4+ T cells from PBMCs cultured with SARS-CoV-2 spike peptides, taken before COVID-19 vaccination. Source of these receptors: a human donor who received a COVID-19 vaccine.

The rearrangement joins TRBV5-4 to TRBJ1-6; no definite D call. Trimming shortened V by 5 bases and J by 8 bases, and 20 bases separated the two germline ends. Germline assignment: CDR1 SGHNT and CDR2 YYREEE (reference sequence). CDR3 size: 16 residues. The CDR3 DNA reads as TGTGCCAGCAGGCCAATGACGCTCGGCGGGGATTCACCCCTCCACTTT. This gives the protein CASRPMTLGGDSPLHF.

The V and J genes are TRBV28 and TRBJ2-2; tentative D call: TRBD1 (5 bases). The V end lost 8 bases, the J end lost 0 bases, and 10 bases lay between the germline ends. CDR1 and CDR2 (germline): MDHEN, SYDVKM. This CDR3 contains 14 residues. For the CDR3, the DNA is TGTGCCAGCGTACAGGCACCGAACACCGGGGAGCTGTTTTTT. Translated, it gives CASVQAPNTGELFF.

V gene TRBV24-1 combines with J gene TRBJ2-5; the D gene is possibly TRBD1 (5 bases). With 4 bases removed from V and 5 bases from J, the gap between germline ends came to 13 bases. The CDR3 totals 14 residues. Germline-derived CDR1 and CDR2 are KGHDR and SFDVKD. CDR3 loop: CATSDMQGSETQYF. Here the CDR3 DNA reads TGTGCCACCAGTGACATGCAGGGTTCGGAGACCCAGTACTTC.

The V gene is TRBV12-3 or TRBV12-4, the J gene TRBJ2-1; D possibly corresponds to TRBD2 (6 bases). V lost 5 bases and J lost 9, with 14 bases in between. This CDR3 contains 13 residues. CDR3 loop: CASSIGGIGEQFF. DNA of the CDR3: TGTGCCAGCAGTATTGGGGGGATCGGTGAGCAGTTCTTC.

The chain uses TRBV18 and TRBJ1-1, with D possibly matching TRBD1 (6 bases). This CDR3 is built from 13 residues. V lost 6 bases and J lost 1, with 9 bases in between. CDR1 and CDR2 (germline): KGHSH, LQKENI. The CDR3 protein is CASSRGPNTEAFF. As DNA, the CDR3 is TGTGCCAGCTCCAGGGGCCCGAACACTGAAGCTTTCTTT.

The V gene is TRBV10-2, the J gene TRBJ1-5, with a possible D match to TRBD1 (5 bases). V lost 2 bases to trimming and J lost 11 bases, with 19 bases between them. The germline V gene has CDR1 WSHSY and CDR2 SAAADI. The CDR3 is 15 residues long. The CDR3, as DNA: TGCGCCAGCAGTGAGGGGGGGGGACCCCGAGGGACCCAGCATTTT. Protein sequence: CASSEGGGPRGTQHF.

The chain recombines TRBV24-1 with TRBJ1-2; 12 positions match TRBD1. The CDR3 covers 16 residues. Per the germline V gene, CDR1 is KGHDR and CDR2 is SFDVKD. The junction had 10 bases not matched to a gene; V was cut back by 5 bases and J by 7 bases. CDR3 sequence: CATSGGPGQGAGGYTF. The DNA for the CDR3 is TGTGCCACCAGTGGCGGACCGGGACAGGGGGCGGGTGGCTACACCTTC.

This chain connects TRBV5-1 to TRBJ1-2; 11 positions match TRBD1. J gave up 1 base and V 5 bases, and 4 bases lay outside the gene matches. The V gene's germline CDR1 is SGHRS and CDR2 YFSETQ. The CDR3 spans 15 residues. The CDR3 bases are TGCGCCAGCAGACGGGGGACAGGGGGTAACTATGGCTACACCTTC. Its translation is CASRRGTGGNYGYTF.

In this sample, this clone turned up once. CDR3 bases: TGTGCCAGCAGCTTGTCCGTAAGTCAGCCCCAGCATTTT. Translation: CASSLSVSQPQHF. V gene TRBV5-6 combines with J gene TRBJ1-5; no firm D call. This CDR3 has 13 residues. Germline lookup yields CDR1 SGHDT and CDR2 YYEEEE. V was pared by 1 base and J by 6 bases, with 8 bases between. The whole variable domain, filled in from reference TRBV5-6 and TRBJ1-5, reads DAGVTQSPTHLIKTRGQQVTLRCSPKSGHDTVSWYQQALGQGPQFIFQYYEEEERQRGNFPDRFSGHQFPNYSSELNVNALLLGDSALYLCASSLSVSQPQHFGDGTRLSIL.

V and J are TRBV6-5 and TRBJ1-1; TRBD1 might be the D (6 bases). Trimming pared 0 bases from V and 4 bases from J, leaving 15 bases between. Germline V lookup: CDR1 MNHEY, CDR2 SVGAGI. The CDR3 is 16 amino acids. The CDR3 DNA follows: TGTGCCAGCAGTTACTCGATAGGGGGTTTGGTCACTGAAGCTTTCTTT. Protein product: CASSYSIGGLVTEAFF.

The gene calls are TRBV5-4 and TRBJ1-2; 7 bases match TRBD1. Germline CDR1 is SGHNT and CDR2 is YYREEE (reference sequence). With 0 bases clipped from V and 2 bases from J, the junction kept 4 bases outside the gene matches. The CDR3 totals 15 residues. Here the CDR3 DNA reads TGTGCCAGCAGCTTGGCCGACAGGGCCAACTATGGCTACACCTTC. It codes for CASSLADRANYGYTF.

The CDR3 region has the DNA TGTGCCAGCAGCTTAAGCGGGGGGTTCACAGATACGCAGTATTTT. Protein sequence: CASSLSGGFTDTQYF. The chain uses TRBV7-2 and TRBJ2-3, with 9 positions matching TRBD2. J gave up 2 bases and V 2 bases, and 2 bases lay outside the gene matches. The germline gives CDR1 SGHTA, CDR2 FQGNSA. This CDR3 contains 15 residues.

The genes are TRBV5-4 and TRBJ2-7; possible D gene TRBD1, 6 bases. Germline V gives CDR1 SGHNT, CDR2 YYREEE (reference sequence). The CDR3 sequence is 16 residues long. Trimming stripped 0 bases from V and 0 bases from J, with 13 bases between. CDR3 region: CASSLARDTHSYEQYV. CDR3 sequence (DNA): TGTGCCAGCAGCTTGGCCCGGGACACCCACTCCTACGAGCAGTACGTC.

CDR3 protein: CASSGTGGAVETQYF. CDR3 bases: TGTGCCAGCAGTGGGACAGGGGGCGCGGTTGAGACCCAGTACTTC. The rearrangement uses TRBV2 and TRBJ2-5, with 11 bases identical to TRBD1. From germline, CDR1 is SNHLY and CDR2 FYNNEI. The trim removed 4 bases at V and 5 bases at J, leaving 6 bases unmatched. The CDR3 has 15 residues. Filled out from reference TRBV2 and TRBJ2-5, the complete variable domain reads EPEVTQTPSHQVTQMGQEVILRCVPISNHLYFYWYRQILGQKVEFLVSFYNNEISEKSEIFDDQFSVERPDGSNFTLKIRSTKLEDSAMYFCASSGTGGAVETQYFGPGTRLLVL.